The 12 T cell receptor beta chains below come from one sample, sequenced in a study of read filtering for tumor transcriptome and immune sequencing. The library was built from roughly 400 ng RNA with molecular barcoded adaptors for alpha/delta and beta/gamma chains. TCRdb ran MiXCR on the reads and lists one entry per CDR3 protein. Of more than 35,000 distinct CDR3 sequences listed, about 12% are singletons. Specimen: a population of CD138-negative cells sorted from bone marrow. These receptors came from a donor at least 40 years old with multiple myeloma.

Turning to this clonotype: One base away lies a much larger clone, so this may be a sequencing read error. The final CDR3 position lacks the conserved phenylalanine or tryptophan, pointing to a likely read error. This chain's CDR3 is CASSYKGGGGNEQYI. The CDR3, as DNA: TGTGCCAGCAGTTACAAGGGCGGGGGAGGGAACGAGCAGTACATC. The J gene is TRBJ2-7, the V gene TRBV6-6; 7 bases fit TRBD2. J was trimmed by 5 bases and V by 2 bases; bases with no gene match: 9. Germline values: CDR1 MNHNY, CDR2 SVGAGI (reference sequence). The length of the CDR3 is 15 residues.

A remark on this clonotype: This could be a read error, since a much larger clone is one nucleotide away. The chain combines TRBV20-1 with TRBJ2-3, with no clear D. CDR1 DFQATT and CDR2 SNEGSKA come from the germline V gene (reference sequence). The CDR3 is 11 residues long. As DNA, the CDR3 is TGCAGTGAGTACCGCCGAGATACGCTGTATTTT. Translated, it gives CSEYRRDTLYF.

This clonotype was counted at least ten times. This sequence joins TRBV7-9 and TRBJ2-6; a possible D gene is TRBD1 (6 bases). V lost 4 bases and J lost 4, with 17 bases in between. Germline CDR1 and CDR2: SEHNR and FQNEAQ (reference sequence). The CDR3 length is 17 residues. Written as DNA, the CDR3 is TGTGCCAGCAGCTCGAGGTCAAGGGGGACGGGGGCCAACGTCCTGACTTTC. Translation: CASSSRSRGTGANVLTF.

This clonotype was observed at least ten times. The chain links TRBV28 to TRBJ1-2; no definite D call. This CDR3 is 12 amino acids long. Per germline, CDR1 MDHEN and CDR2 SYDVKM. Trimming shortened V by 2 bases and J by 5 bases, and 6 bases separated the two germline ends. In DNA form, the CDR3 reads TGTGCCAGCAGTTTAGGACTGTATGGCTACACCTTC. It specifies CASSLGLYGYTF.

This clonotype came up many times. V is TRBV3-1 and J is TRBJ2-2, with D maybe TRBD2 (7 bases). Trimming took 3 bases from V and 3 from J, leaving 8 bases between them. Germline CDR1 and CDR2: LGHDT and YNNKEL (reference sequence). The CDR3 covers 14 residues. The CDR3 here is CASSQGGHTGELFF. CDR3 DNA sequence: TGTGCCAGCAGCCAGGGGGGGCACACCGGGGAGCTGTTTTTT.

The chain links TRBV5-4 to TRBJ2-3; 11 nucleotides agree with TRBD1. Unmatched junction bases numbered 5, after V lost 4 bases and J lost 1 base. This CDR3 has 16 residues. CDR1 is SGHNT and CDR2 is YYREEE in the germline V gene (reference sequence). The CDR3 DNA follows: TGTGCCAGCAGCCCCGGGACAGGGGGACGCACAGATACGCAGTATTTT. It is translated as CASSPGTGGRTDTQYF.

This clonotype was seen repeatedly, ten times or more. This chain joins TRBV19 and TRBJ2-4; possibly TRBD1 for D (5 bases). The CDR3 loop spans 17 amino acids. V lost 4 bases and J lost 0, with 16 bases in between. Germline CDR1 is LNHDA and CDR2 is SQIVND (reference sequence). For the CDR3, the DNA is TGTGCCAGTAGTACCCCCCCGTGGGGCTCAGCCAAAAACATTCAGTACTTC. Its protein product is CASSTPPWGSAKNIQYF.

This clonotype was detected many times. The CDR3 here is CASSTQGSTEAFF. The DNA for the CDR3 is TGTGCCAGCAGTACCCAGGGGTCCACTGAAGCTTTCTTT. This chain connects TRBV11-2 to TRBJ1-1, with D perhaps matching TRBD1 (6 bases). CDR1 is SGHAT and CDR2 is FQNNGV in the germline V gene. Between the trimmed V and J ends, which lost 6 bases and 4 bases, there was a span of 12 bases. The CDR3 runs to 13 residues.

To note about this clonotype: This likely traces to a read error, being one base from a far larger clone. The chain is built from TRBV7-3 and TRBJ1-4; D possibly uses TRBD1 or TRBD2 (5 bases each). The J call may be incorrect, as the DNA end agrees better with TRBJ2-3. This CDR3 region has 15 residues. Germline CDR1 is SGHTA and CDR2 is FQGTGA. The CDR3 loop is CASSLVGKGLGTQYF. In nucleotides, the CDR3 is TGTGCCAGCAGCCTGGTCGGGAAGGGGTTAGGAACGCAGTATTTT.

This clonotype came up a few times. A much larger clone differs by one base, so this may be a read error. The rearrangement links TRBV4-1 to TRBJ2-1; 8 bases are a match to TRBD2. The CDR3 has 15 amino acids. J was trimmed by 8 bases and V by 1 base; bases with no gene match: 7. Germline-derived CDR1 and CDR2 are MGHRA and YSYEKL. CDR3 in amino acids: CASSQGFREGDEQFF. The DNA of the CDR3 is TGCGCCAGCAGCCAAGGGTTCCGGGAGGGGGATGAGCAGTTCTTC.

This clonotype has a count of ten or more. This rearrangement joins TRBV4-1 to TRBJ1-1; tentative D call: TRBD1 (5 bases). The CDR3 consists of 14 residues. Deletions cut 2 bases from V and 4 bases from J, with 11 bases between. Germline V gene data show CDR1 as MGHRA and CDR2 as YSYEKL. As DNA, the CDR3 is TGCGCCAGCAGCCAACCAGGGATCATCACTGAAGCTTTCTTT. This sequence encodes CASSQPGIITEAFF.

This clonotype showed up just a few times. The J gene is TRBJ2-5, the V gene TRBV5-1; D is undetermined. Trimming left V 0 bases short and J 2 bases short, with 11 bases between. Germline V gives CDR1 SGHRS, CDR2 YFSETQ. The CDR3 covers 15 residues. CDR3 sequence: CASSLGQALQETQYF. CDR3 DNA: TGCGCCAGCAGCTTGGGGCAGGCCCTTCAAGAGACCCAGTACTTC.